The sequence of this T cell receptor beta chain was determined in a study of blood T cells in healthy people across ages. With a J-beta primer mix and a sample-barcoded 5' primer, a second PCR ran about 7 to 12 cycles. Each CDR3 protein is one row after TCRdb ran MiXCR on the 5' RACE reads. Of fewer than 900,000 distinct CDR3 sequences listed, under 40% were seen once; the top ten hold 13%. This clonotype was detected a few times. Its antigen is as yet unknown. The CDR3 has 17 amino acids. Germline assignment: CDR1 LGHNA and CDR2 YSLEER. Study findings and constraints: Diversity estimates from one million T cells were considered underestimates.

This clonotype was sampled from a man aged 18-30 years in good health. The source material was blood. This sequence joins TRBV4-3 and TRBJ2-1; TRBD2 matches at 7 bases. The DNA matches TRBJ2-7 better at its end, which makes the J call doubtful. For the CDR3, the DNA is TGCGCCAGCAGCCAAGATACAACGGGGGGATCCTACAATGAGCAGTACTTC. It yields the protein CASSQDTTGGSYNEQYF.